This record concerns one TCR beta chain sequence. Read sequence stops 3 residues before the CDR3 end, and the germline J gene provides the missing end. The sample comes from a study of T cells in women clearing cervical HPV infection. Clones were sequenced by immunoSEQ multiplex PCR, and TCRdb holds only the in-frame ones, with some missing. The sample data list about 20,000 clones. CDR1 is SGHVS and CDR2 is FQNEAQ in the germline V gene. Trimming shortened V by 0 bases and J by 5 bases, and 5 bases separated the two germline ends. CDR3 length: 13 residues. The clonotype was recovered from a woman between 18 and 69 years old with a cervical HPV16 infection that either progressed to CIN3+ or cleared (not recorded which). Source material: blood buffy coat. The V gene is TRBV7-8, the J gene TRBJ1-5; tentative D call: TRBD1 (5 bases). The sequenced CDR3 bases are TGTGCCAGCAGCTTAGCAGGGGATCAGCCC. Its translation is CASSLAGDQP. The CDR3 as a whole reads CASSLAGDQPQHF.